This T cell receptor beta chain comes out of a study of OX40 agonist ivuxolimab in advanced cancers. As for the study in general: Participants could have had prior anti-PD-1, anti-PD-L1 or anti-CTLA-4 therapy, and around 40% had some.

Measured with immunoSEQ multiplex PCR; TCRdb has only the in-frame clones, and not every one. This sample has tens of thousands of clones; around nine tenths occur once, and the top ten carry approximately 0.78%. The length of the CDR3 is 13 residues. Trimming took off 0 bases at V and 10 bases at J, with 11 bases between the two ends. Germline V lookup: CDR1 LNHNV, CDR2 YYDKDF (reference sequence). This TCR came from an adult with an advanced solid tumor such as melanoma, head and neck, liver or kidney cancer. This sample comprised CD4+ or CD8+ T cells sorted from blood, obtained in a trial of the OX40 agonist ivuxolimab. The chain couples TRBV15 to TRBJ2-3; D is undetermined. CDR3 protein: CATSRDQGSPQYF. The CDR3, as DNA: TGTGCCACCAGCAGAGATCAAGGCAGTCCGCAGTATTTT.